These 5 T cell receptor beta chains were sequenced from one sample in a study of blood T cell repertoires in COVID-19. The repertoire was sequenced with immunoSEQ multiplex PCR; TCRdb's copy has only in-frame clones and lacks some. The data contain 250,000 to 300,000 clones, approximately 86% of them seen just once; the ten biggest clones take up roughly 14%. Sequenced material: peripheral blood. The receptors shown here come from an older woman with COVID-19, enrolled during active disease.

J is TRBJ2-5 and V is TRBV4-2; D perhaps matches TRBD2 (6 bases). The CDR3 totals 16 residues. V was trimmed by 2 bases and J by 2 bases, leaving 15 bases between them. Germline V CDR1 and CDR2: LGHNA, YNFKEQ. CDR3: CASSQYTSLGQETQYF. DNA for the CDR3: TGTGCCAGCAGCCAATATACTAGCTTGGGACAAGAGACCCAGTACTTC.

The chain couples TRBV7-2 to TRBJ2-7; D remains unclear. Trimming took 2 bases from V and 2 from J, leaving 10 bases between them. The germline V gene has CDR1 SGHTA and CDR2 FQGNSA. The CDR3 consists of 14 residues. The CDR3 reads CASSLIPGTYEQYF. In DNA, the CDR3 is TGTGCCAGCAGCTTAATCCCAGGAACCTACGAGCAGTACTTC.

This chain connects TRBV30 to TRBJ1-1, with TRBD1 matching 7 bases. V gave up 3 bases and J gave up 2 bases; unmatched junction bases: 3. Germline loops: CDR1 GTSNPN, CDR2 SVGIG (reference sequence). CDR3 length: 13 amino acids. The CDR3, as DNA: TGTGCCTGGAGAGGACAGGTAAACACTGAAGCTTTCTTT. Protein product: CAWRGQVNTEAFF.

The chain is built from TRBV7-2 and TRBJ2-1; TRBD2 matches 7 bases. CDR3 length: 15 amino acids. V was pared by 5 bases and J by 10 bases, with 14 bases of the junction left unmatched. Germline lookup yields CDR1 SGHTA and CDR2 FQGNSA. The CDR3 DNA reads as TGTGCCAGCAGCCCCGGACTAGTGGGCCTCAGGGAGCAGTTCTTC. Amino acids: CASSPGLVGLREQFF.

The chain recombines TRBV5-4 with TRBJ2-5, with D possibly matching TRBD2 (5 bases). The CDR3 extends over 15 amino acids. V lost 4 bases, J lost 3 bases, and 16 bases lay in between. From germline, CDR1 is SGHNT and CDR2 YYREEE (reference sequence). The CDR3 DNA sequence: TGTGCCAGCAGCACCCGACCGGGGTGGGAAGAGACCCAGTACTTC. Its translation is CASSTRPGWEETQYF.